A selection of T cell receptor beta chains follows, all from one sample in a study of cytomegalovirus exposure and HLA in healthy donors. The data were produced by immunoSEQ multiplex PCR, yet TCRdb's version contains in-frame clones alone and is incomplete. The sample includes about 59,000 clones, 65% to 75% seen only once; the top ten take about 6.8%. Sequencing was performed on PBMCs. The receptors derive from a man under 40 in good health and CMV-seropositive. The CDR3 runs from the conserved cysteine through the conserved F or W. A D gene is named only where the DNA matches it firmly. Size is stated for part of the rows, as once, few or many counts, or as a class when the clone is expanded.

v_gene,len,d_gene,j_gene,abundance,CDR3nt,CDR3aa
TRBV5-6,16,.,TRBJ2-7,.,TGTGCCAGCAGCTTGGCCCCACAGCTTAGTTCCTACGAGCAGTACTTC,CASSLAPQLSSYEQYF
TRBV27,13,TRBD2,TRBJ2-7,.,TGTGCCAGCAGTTTGAGGGAGGGCTACGAGCAGTACTTC,CASSLREGYEQYF
TRBV27,13,.,TRBJ1-2,once,TGTGCCAGCAGTTTATCGGGGCTAGGAGGCTACACCTTC,CASSLSGLGGYTF
TRBV5-8,15,.,TRBJ1-1,.,TGTGCCAGCAGCTTAACTGACACCTCGAACACTGAAGCTTTCTTT,CASSLTDTSNTEAFF
TRBV30,15,.,TRBJ1-3,few,TGTGCCTGGAGCCTGGAGGCCAGCTCTGGAAACACCATATATTTT,CAWSLEASSGNTIYF
TRBV13,14,.,TRBJ1-1,.,TGCGCCAGCAGCCCCTGGAGGGGAGACACTGAAGCTTTCTTT,CASSPWRGDTEAFF
TRBV4-1,15,TRBD1,TRBJ2-3,.,TGCGCCAGCAGCCAACGGACAGGGGGCACAGATACGCAGTATTTT,CASSQRTGGTDTQYF
TRBV10-1,17,.,TRBJ2-1,.,TGCGCCAGCAGCGTAACAGGGCAGGGGATACACAACAATGAGCAGTTCTTC,CASSVTGQGIHNNEQFF
TRBV7-9,14,.,TRBJ1-1,.,TGCGCCAGCAGCCCCTGGAGGGGAGACACTGAAGCTTTCTTT,CASSPWRGDTEAFF
TRBV27,15,TRBD2,TRBJ2-7,once,TGTGCCAGCAGTTTCCTACCTAGCGGTCCCTACGAGCAGTACTTC,CASSFLPSGPYEQYF
TRBV5-5,16,TRBD1,TRBJ1-1,.,TGTGCCAGCAGCTTGGCTACAGGGGCACTGAACACTGAAGCTTTCTTT,CASSLATGALNTEAFF